Below are 19 T cell receptor beta chains sequenced from a single sample in a study of CD8 T cells in ankylosing spondylitis. Each CDR3 protein is one row after TCRdb ran MiXCR on the 5' RACE reads. The sample has 200,000 to 250,000 distinct CDR3 sequences; about 17% are singletons. General study results and limits: Within ankylosing spondylitis blood, a TCR beta motif made up of roughly eight highly homologous variants appeared to be characteristic.

Antigen specificity for these receptors is unknown. Sequences were obtained from blood, either unsorted or a sorted T cell fraction (not recorded which). Source of these receptors: a male donor with ankylosing spondylitis.

This clonotype was seen more than once but under ten times. The rearrangement links TRBV24-1 to TRBJ2-5; D gene unclear. Per the germline V gene, CDR1 is KGHDR and CDR2 is SFDVKD. This CDR3 is 16 amino acids long. Deletions cut 3 bases from V and 1 base from J, with 14 bases between. The CDR3 region is CATSDPSKEGQETQYF. CDR3 sequence (DNA): TGTGCCACCAGTGATCCGTCGAAGGAAGGCCAAGAGACCCAGTACTTC.

This clonotype was seen more than once but under ten times. V and J are TRBV7-8 and TRBJ1-2; possible D gene TRBD1, 5 bases. The V and J ends lost 5 bases and 3 bases respectively, with 13 bases between them. The germline gives CDR1 SGHVS, CDR2 FQNEAQ. CDR3 length: 14 residues. Here the CDR3 DNA reads TGTGCCAGCAGCGCTATAAGGGACTACTATGGCTACACCTTC. Amino acid sequence: CASSAIRDYYGYTF. The whole variable domain, remainder taken from reference TRBV7-8 and TRBJ1-2, is GAGVSQSPRYKVAKRGQDVALRCDPISGHVSLFWYQQALGQGPEFLTYFQNEAQLDKSGLPSDRFFAERPEGSVSTLKIQRTQQEDSAVYLCASSAIRDYYGYTFGSGTRLTVV.

This clonotype was seen a handful of times. The CDR3, as DNA: TGTGCCTGGATCGGCCCGGCCGCTGAGGAGCAGTACTTC. Amino acids: CAWIGPAAEEQYF. This chain joins TRBV30 and TRBJ2-7; D unclear. CDR1 is GTSNPN and CDR2 is SVGIG in the germline V gene (reference sequence). Trimming pared 4 bases from V and 7 bases from J, leaving 17 bases between. The CDR3 has 13 residues. Filled out from reference TRBV30 and TRBJ2-7, the complete variable domain reads SQTIHQWPATLVQPVGSPLSLECTVEGTSNPNLYWYRQAAGRGLQLLFYSVGIGQISSEVPQNLSASRPQDRQFILSSKKLLLSDSGFYLCAWIGPAAEEQYFGPGTRLTVT.

This clonotype was detected a few times. This chain connects TRBV18 to TRBJ1-1; perhaps TRBD1 as D (5 bases). Germline loops: CDR1 KGHSH, CDR2 LQKENI. With 3 bases removed from V and 1 base from J, the gap between germline ends came to 12 bases. This CDR3 region has 15 residues. CDR3 in DNA: TGTGCCAGCTCACCTCTGGGGGAGCCGAACACTGAAGCTTTCTTT. Translated: CASSPLGEPNTEAFF.

V is TRBV27 and J is TRBJ2-5, with unresolved D. CDR3 length: 18 amino acids. Trimming pared 4 bases from V and 4 bases from J, leaving 25 bases between. Germline V gene sequence: CDR1 MNHEY, CDR2 SMNVEV (reference sequence). CDR3 amino acids: CASSSTPPPGFAGETQYF. The CDR3 region has the DNA TGTGCCAGCAGTTCCACACCACCACCCGGGTTCGCAGGAGAGACCCAGTACTTC.

This clonotype was picked up a small number of times. V usage is TRBV20-1 and J usage is TRBJ1-5, with D unresolved. From germline, CDR1 is DFQATT and CDR2 SNEGSKA (reference sequence). The CDR3 has 15 amino acids. Trimming stripped 4 bases from V and 0 bases from J, with 13 bases between. The CDR3 region is CSAIHERYSNQPQHF. Here the CDR3 DNA reads TGCAGTGCTATTCATGAGCGGTATAGCAATCAGCCCCAGCATTTT.

The chain joins TRBV12-3 or TRBV12-4 to TRBJ2-5, with D possibly TRBD1 on 5 matching bases. CDR3 length: 12 residues. Trimming removed 8 bases at V and 2 bases at J, with 9 bases between. The CDR3 is CASAGWQETQYF. The CDR3 nucleotides are TGTGCCAGCGCAGGGTGGCAAGAGACCCAGTACTTC.

This rearrangement joins TRBV15 to TRBJ1-5; 8 bases line up with TRBD1. CDR3 length equals 15 residues. The ends lost 5 bases at V and 1 base at J; junction bases unmatched: 4. Germline V gene lookup returns CDR1 LNHNV and CDR2 YYDKDF (reference sequence). CDR3: CATSSHRGSNQPQHF. Written as DNA, the CDR3 is TGTGCCACCAGCTCTCACAGGGGGAGCAATCAGCCCCAGCATTTT.

This clonotype was found a few times. The genes are TRBV7-8 and TRBJ2-3, with 7 bases fitting TRBD1. CDR1 SGHVS and CDR2 FQNEAQ come from the germline V gene. The trim removed 3 bases at V and 4 bases at J, leaving 4 bases unmatched. This CDR3 has 14 residues. The CDR3: CASSFPQGADTQYF. CDR3 nucleotide sequence: TGTGCCAGCAGCTTTCCCCAGGGGGCAGATACGCAGTATTTT.

The rearrangement links TRBV6-8 to TRBJ1-2, with D tentatively TRBD1 (6 bases). V lost 4 bases and J 0 bases, leaving 15 bases between the germline ends. This CDR3 region has 16 residues. CDR1 and CDR2 from the germline V gene are MNHGY and SAAAGT. The CDR3 here is CASSSVRQGSNYGYTF. CDR3 sequence (DNA): TGTGCCAGCAGTTCAGTGCGGCAGGGGTCTAACTATGGCTACACCTTC.

The chain uses TRBV7-9 and TRBJ2-7, with TRBD1 identical over 9 bases. The V and J ends lost 5 bases and 4 bases, in that order; junction bases with no gene match: 6. Germline lookup yields CDR1 SEHNR and CDR2 FQNEAQ (reference sequence). CDR3 length equals 14 residues. The CDR3 region has the DNA TGTGCCAGCAGCGTCACAGGGGGCGGTTACGAGCAGTACTTC. Amino acid sequence: CASSVTGGGYEQYF.

This clonotype appeared a few times. The CDR3 loop reads CASSPLGGILNTIYF. CDR3 bases: TGTGCCAGCAGTCCTTTGGGGGGGATATTAAACACCATATATTTT. The V call is TRBV27, the J call TRBJ1-3; a possible D gene is TRBD1 (5 bases). Per the germline V gene, CDR1 is MNHEY and CDR2 is SMNVEV (reference sequence). CDR3 size: 15 residues. V was pared by 5 bases and J by 6 bases, with 17 bases between.

This chain uses TRBV12-3 or TRBV12-4 with TRBJ2-3; TRBD2 aligns across 13 bases. V shed 8 bases, J shed 1 base, and the junction held 9 bases outside the gene matches. The CDR3 covers 17 residues. The CDR3 loop is CASGTSGIGGGTDTQYF. CDR3 DNA sequence: TGTGCCAGCGGGACTAGCGGGATTGGAGGAGGCACAGATACGCAGTATTTT.

Ten or more counts support this clonotype. V and J are TRBV12-3 or TRBV12-4 and TRBJ2-2; no definite D call. The V and J ends lost 0 bases and 6 bases respectively, with 2 bases between them. The CDR3 runs 12 residues. CDR3 nucleotide sequence: TGTGCCAGCAGTTTAGCTCCCGGGGAGCTGTTTTTT. Amino acids: CASSLAPGELFF.

This clonotype was seen only a few times. This chain links TRBV24-1 with TRBJ2-1, with unresolved D. Germline CDR1 reads KGHDR; CDR2 reads SFDVKD. Between the trimmed V and J ends, which lost 5 bases and 4 bases, there was a span of 14 bases. CDR3 length: 15 amino acids. The chain's CDR3 is CATSATRSAYNEQFF. DNA for the CDR3: TGTGCCACCAGTGCCACCCGGTCAGCTTACAATGAGCAGTTCTTC.

The table lists this clonotype with many counts. The chain links TRBV11-3 to TRBJ2-2; 8 nucleotides align to TRBD1. Germline loops: CDR1 SGHNT, CDR2 YENEEA. The CDR3 length is 14 residues. The trim removed 3 bases at V and 3 bases at J, leaving 0 bases unmatched. The CDR3 region has the DNA TGTGCCAGCAGCTTGACAGGGGACACCGGGGAGCTGTTTTTT. Encoded protein: CASSLTGDTGELFF. Using reference TRBV11-3 and TRBJ2-2 for the parts outside the CDR3, the full variable domain is EAGVVQSPRYKIIEKKQPVAFWCNPISGHNTLYWYLQNLGQGPELLIRYENEEAVDDSQLPKDRFSAERLKGVDSTLKIQPAELGDSAVYLCASSLTGDTGELFFGEGSRLTVL.

The V gene is TRBV29-1, the J gene TRBJ2-2; TRBD1 matches 9 bases. Germline V gene sequence: CDR1 SQVTM, CDR2 ANQGSEA. The CDR3 runs 17 residues. J gave up 7 bases and V 0 bases, and 12 bases lay outside the gene matches. The CDR3 nucleotides are TGCAGCGTTGAAGACTGGGACGGGACAGGGAGCAACGGGGAGCTGTTTTTT. Encoded protein: CSVEDWDGTGSNGELFF.

This clonotype was counted a few times. This chain uses TRBV5-1 with TRBJ2-2, with D unclear. The CDR3 runs 14 residues. Germline CDR1 reads SGHRS; CDR2 reads YFSETQ. Trimming took 4 bases from V and 4 from J, leaving 11 bases between them. The CDR3 DNA is TGCGCCAGCAGCCCCATTGTTAGCACCGGGGAGCTGTTTTTT. Its translation: CASSPIVSTGELFF.

This sequence joins TRBV21-1 and TRBJ2-7; TRBD2, the table's D call, was not compared with the DNA. TRBV21-1 is a pseudogene segment. This CDR3 has 15 residues. The CDR3 region has the DNA TGTGCCAGCAGCAGGGAGGACGGGCGCTCCTACGAGCAGTACTTC. Residues: CASSREDGRSYEQYF.